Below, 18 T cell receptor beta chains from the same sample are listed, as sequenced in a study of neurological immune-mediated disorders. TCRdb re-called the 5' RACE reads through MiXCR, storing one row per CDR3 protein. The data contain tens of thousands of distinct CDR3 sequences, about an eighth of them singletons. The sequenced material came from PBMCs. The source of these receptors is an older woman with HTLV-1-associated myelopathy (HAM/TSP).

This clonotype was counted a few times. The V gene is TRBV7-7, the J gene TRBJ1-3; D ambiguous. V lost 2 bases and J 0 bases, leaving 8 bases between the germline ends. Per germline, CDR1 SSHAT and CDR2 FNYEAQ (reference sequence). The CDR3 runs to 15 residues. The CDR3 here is CASSLSRNSGNTIYF. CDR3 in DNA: TGTGCCAGCAGCTTATCCCGGAACTCTGGAAACACCATATATTTT.

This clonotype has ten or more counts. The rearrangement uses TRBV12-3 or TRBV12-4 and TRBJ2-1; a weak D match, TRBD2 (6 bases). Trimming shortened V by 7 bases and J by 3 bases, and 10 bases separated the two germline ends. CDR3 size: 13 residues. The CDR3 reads CASTPEGYNEQFF. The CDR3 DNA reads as TGTGCCAGCACCCCGGAGGGCTACAATGAGCAGTTCTTC.

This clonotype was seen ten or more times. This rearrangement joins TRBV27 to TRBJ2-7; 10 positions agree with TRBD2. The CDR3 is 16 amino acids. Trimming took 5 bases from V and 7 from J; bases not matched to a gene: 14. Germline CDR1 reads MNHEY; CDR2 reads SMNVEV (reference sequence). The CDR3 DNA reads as TGTGCCAGCAGTCCCCAGAGAGCGGGAGGGAGCAGAGAGCAGTACTTC. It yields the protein CASSPQRAGGSREQYF.

This chain's CDR3 is CASSPGHSSGANVLTF. The DNA for the CDR3 is TGCGCCAGCAGCCCCGGACATTCCTCTGGGGCCAACGTCCTGACTTTC. This sequence joins TRBV5-1 and TRBJ2-6, with D perhaps matching TRBD1 (5 bases). The CDR3 has 16 amino acids. Germline CDR1 reads SGHRS; CDR2 reads YFSETQ. Trimming pared 4 bases from V and 0 bases from J, leaving 11 bases between.

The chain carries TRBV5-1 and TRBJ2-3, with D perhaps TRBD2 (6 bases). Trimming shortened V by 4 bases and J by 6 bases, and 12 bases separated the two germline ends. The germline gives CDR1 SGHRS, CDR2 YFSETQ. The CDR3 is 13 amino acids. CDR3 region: CASSVNSGDTQYF. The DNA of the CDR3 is TGCGCCAGCAGCGTAAATAGCGGTGATACGCAGTATTTT. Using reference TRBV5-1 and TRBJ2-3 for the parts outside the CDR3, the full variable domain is KAGVTQTPRYLIKTRGQQVTLSCSPISGHRSVSWYQQTPGQGLQFLFEYFSETQRNKGNFPGRFSGRQFSNSRSEMNVSTLELGDSALYLCASSVNSGDTQYFGPGTRLTVL.

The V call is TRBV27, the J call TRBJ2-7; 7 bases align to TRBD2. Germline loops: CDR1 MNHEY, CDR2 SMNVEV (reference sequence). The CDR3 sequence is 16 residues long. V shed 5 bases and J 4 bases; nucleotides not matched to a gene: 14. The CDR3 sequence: CASSTNAGGRLYEQYF. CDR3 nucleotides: TGTGCCAGCAGTACAAACGCTGGCGGGAGACTGTACGAGCAGTACTTC.

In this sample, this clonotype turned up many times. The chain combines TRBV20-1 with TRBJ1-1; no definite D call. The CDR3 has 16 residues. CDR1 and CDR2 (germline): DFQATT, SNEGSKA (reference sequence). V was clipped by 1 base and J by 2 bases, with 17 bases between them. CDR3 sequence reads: CSARAPLRTSNTEAFF. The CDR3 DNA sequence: TGCAGTGCTAGAGCTCCCCTGAGAACTTCCAACACTGAAGCTTTCTTT.

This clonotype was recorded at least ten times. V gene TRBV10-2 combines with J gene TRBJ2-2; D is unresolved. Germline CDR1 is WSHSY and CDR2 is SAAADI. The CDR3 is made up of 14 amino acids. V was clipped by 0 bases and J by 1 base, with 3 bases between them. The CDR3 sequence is CASSESMNTGELFF. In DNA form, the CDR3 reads TGCGCCAGCAGTGAGTCGATGAACACCGGGGAGCTGTTTTTT.

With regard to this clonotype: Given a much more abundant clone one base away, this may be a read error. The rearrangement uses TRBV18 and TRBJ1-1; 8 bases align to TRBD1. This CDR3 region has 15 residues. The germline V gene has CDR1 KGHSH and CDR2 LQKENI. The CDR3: CVSSPQTGGRTEAFF. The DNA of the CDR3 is TGTGTCAGCTCACCGCAAACAGGGGGTAGGACTGAAGCTTTCTTT.

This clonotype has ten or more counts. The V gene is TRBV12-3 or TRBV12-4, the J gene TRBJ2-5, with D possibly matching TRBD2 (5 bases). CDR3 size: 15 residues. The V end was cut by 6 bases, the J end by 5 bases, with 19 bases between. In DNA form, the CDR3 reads TGTGCCAGCAGCCGGAGTGGACTTTATGGGGAGACCCAGTACTTC. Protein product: CASSRSGLYGETQYF.

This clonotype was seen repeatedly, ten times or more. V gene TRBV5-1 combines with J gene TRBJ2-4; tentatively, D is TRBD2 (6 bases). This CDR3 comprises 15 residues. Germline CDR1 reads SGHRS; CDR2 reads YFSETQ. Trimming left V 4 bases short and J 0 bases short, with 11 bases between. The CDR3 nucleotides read TGCGCCAGCAGCCCGGGGGACGAAGCCAAAAACATTCAGTACTTC. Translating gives CASSPGDEAKNIQYF.

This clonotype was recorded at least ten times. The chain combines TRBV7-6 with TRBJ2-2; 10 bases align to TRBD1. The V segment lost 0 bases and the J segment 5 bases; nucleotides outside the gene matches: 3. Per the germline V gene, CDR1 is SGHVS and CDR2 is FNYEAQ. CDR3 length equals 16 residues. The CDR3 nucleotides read TGTGCCAGCAGCTTAGCTGGGACAGGGGCGACCGGGGAGCTGTTTTTT. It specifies CASSLAGTGATGELFF.

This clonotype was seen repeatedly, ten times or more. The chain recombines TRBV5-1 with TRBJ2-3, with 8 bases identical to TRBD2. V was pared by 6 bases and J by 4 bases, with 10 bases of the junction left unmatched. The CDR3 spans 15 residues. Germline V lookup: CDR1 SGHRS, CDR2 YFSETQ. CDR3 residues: CASTPAGGRSDTQYF. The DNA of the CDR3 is TGCGCCAGCACCCCTGCGGGGGGTCGCTCAGATACGCAGTATTTT.

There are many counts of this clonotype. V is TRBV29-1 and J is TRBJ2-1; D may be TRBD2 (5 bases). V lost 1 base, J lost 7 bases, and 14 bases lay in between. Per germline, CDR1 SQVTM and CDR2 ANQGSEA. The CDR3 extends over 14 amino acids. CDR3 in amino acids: CSVEGGLKRNEQFF. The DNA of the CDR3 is TGCAGCGTTGAAGGCGGGCTCAAGAGGAATGAGCAGTTCTTC.

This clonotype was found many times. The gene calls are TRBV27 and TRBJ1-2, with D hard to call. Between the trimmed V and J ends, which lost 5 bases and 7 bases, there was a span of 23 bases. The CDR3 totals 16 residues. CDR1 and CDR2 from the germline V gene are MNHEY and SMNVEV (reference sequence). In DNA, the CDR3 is TGTGCCAGCAGTCCCCGCGCGGGTAACCAGGCATTTGGCTACACCTTC. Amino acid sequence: CASSPRAGNQAFGYTF.

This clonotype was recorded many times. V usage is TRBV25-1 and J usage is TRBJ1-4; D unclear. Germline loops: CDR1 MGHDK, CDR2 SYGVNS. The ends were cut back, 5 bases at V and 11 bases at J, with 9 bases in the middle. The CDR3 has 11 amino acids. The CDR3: CASSIRSKLFF. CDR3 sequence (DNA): TGTGCCAGCAGTATCCGGAGTAAACTGTTTTTT.

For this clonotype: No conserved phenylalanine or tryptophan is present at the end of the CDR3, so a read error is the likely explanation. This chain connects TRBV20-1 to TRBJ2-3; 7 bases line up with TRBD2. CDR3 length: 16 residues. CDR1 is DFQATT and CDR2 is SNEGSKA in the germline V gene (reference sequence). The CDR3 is CSARNWASGSSDTQYL. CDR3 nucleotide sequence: TGCAGTGCTAGGAACTGGGCTAGCGGAAGTAGTGATACACAGTATTTG.

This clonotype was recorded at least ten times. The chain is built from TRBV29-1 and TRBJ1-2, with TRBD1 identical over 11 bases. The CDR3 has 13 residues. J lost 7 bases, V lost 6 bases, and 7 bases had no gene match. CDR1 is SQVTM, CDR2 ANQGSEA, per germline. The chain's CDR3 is CSVGWTGGRGYTF. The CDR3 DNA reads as TGCAGCGTCGGATGGACAGGGGGCCGTGGCTACACCTTC.